The 11 T cell receptor beta chains given below trace back to one sample, sequenced in a study of blood T cells in healthy people across ages (dated by TCRdb to 2013 to 2016). Libraries were prepared through 5' RACE. Data came from an Illumina HiSeq 2500. The second PCR ran for about 6 to 11 cycles and used a J-beta primer mix along with a sample-barcoded 5' primer. The public reads were reanalyzed by TCRdb: fastp trimming at Q25, MiXCR alignment, in-frame beta chains only. A single entry per CDR3 protein holds the most common genes and DNA from its merged rows. In this sample the table shows about 800,000 distinct CDR3 sequences, around 25% of which occur a single time. Approximately 3.7% of the sample lies in the top ten. These data also formed part of another study, on T cells of mothers and their children.

Sequencing used blood. The receptors derive from a boy aged 5-17 years in good health.

This clonotype was counted a few times. The chain links TRBV29-1 to TRBJ1-3, with no clear D. CDR3 size: 11 residues. CDR1 is SQVTM and CDR2 is ANQGSEA in the germline V gene. Trimming took off 7 bases at V and 3 bases at J, with 7 bases between the two ends. Here the CDR3 DNA reads TGCAGCGGTCGCCGTGGAAACACCATATATTTT. Translation gives CSGRRGNTIYF.

The J gene is TRBJ1-1, the V gene TRBV5-1; D might be TRBD1 (5 bases). V was cut by 0 bases and J by 4 bases, with 13 bases left in between. This CDR3 is built from 15 residues. Germline V CDR1 and CDR2: SGHRS, YFSETQ. The CDR3 DNA is TGCGCCAGCAGCTTGGCGGCAGGGTCGATCACTGAAGCTTTCTTT. The encoded protein is CASSLAAGSITEAFF.

V is TRBV19 and J is TRBJ2-5; perhaps TRBD1 as D (6 bases). The DNA end is more similar to TRBJ2-1, so the J call may be wrong. This CDR3 has 15 residues. Germline V gene sequence: CDR1 LNHDA, CDR2 SQIVND (reference sequence). The CDR3 sequence is CASSKQGGDYNEQFF. CDR3 nucleotides: TGTGCCAGTAGTAAACAGGGTGGGGACTACAATGAGCAGTTCTTC.

This clonotype was recorded a few times. V is TRBV14 and J is TRBJ2-2, with D uncertain. Germline V lookup: CDR1 SGHDN, CDR2 FVKESK. The CDR3 has 16 residues. V dropped 1 base and J dropped 3 bases, with 12 bases sitting between them. For the CDR3, the DNA is TGTGCCAGCAGCCAAGGACCAAGCAGTTACACCGGGGAGCTGTTTTTT. It translates to CASSQGPSSYTGELFF.

This clonotype was counted only a few times. This chain uses TRBV25-1 with TRBJ2-5; no reliable D call. Germline V gene sequence: CDR1 MGHDK, CDR2 SYGVNS. The CDR3 totals 15 residues. V gave up 0 bases and J gave up 2 bases, with 10 bases separating them. CDR3 in DNA: TGTGCCAGCAGTGAATACCGGCCCGGACAAGAGACCCAGTACTTC. The encoded protein is CASSEYRPGQETQYF.

The chain joins TRBV6-2 or TRBV6-3 to TRBJ2-1; 7 positions agree with TRBD1. Germline V gene lookup returns CDR1 MNHEY and CDR2 SVGEGT. CDR3 length equals 13 residues. V was pared by 6 bases and J by 4 bases, with 3 bases of the junction left unmatched. CDR3 bases: TGTGCCAGCAGAGACAGGGCTTACAATGAGCAGTTCTTC. This gives the protein CASRDRAYNEQFF.

With respect to this clonotype: Here the CDR3 omits its conserved ending phenylalanine or tryptophan, so a read error is the likely source. V gene TRBV29-1 combines with J gene TRBJ1-1, with no clear D. The CDR3 runs 13 residues. V shed 7 bases and J shed 0 bases, with 12 bases lying between them. Germline CDR1 reads SQVTM; CDR2 reads ANQGSEA. The CDR3 loop is CSAMRDMNTEAFL. CDR3 DNA: TGCAGCGCAATGAGGGATATGAACACTGAAGCTTTCCTT.

This clonotype has just a few counts. The chain has TRBV6-5 and TRBJ2-3; unclear D gene. The germline V and J ends were trimmed by 6 bases and 0 bases, with 16 bases remaining between them. This CDR3 is built from 16 residues. Germline CDR1 and CDR2: MNHEY and SVGAGI. CDR3 nucleotides: TGTGCCAGCAGCCCCTCCGATGATCCTAGCACAGATACGCAGTATTTT. This sequence encodes CASSPSDDPSTDTQYF.

This chain connects TRBV12-3 or TRBV12-4 to TRBJ2-5; TRBD1 aligns across 9 bases. The DNA end lines up better with TRBJ2-1; the J call may be wrong. The length of the CDR3 is 15 residues. The DNA for the CDR3 is TGTGCCAGCAGTTCTGGGGGGACAGGGTTCAATGAGCAGTTCTTC. It encodes CASSSGGTGFNEQFF.

Ten or more counts support this clonotype. The gene calls are TRBV5-1 and TRBJ2-7; TRBD1 is a possible D gene (5 bases). Trimming shortened V by 4 bases and J by 8 bases, and 16 bases separated the two germline ends. The CDR3 contains 13 residues. The germline CDR1 and CDR2 sequences are SGHRS and YFSETQ. CDR3 DNA sequence: TGCGCCAGCAGCCTTTTCTCTTCGGACAAGCAGTACTTC. Translating gives CASSLFSSDKQYF. Filled out from reference TRBV5-1 and TRBJ2-7, the complete variable domain reads KAGVTQTPRYLIKTRGQQVTLSCSPISGHRSVSWYQQTPGQGLQFLFEYFSETQRNKGNFPGRFSGRQFSNSRSEMNVSTLELGDSALYLCASSLFSSDKQYFGPGTRLTVT.

The J gene is TRBJ1-6, the V gene TRBV14; possibly TRBD1 for D (5 bases). The CDR3 runs to 14 residues. Deletions cut 5 bases from V and 8 bases from J, with 13 bases between. Looked up from germline, CDR1 is SGHDN and CDR2 is FVKESK. This CDR3 reads CASSYRDGDSPLHF. The CDR3 bases are TGTGCCAGCAGCTACCGGGACGGTGATTCACCCCTCCACTTT. The full variable domain, rest sourced from reference TRBV14 and TRBJ1-6, is EAGVTQFPSHSVIEKGQTVTLRCDPISGHDNLYWYRRVMGKEIKFLLHFVKESKQDESGMPNNRFLAERTGGTYSTLKVQPAELEDSGVYFCASSYRDGDSPLHFGNGTRLTVT.